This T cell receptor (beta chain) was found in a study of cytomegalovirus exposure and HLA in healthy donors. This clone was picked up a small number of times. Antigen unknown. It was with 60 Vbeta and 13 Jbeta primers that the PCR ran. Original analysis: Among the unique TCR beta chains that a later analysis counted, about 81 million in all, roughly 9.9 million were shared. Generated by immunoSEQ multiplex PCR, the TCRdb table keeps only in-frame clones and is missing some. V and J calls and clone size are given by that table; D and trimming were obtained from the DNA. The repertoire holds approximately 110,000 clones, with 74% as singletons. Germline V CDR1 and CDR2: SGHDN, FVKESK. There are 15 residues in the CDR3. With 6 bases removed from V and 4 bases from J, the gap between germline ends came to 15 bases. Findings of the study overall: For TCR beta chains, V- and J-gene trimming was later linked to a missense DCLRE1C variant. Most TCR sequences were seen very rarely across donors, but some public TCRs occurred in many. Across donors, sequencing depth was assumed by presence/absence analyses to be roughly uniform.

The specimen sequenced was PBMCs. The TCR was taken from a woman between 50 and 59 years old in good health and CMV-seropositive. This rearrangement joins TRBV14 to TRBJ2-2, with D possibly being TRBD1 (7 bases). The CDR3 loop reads CASSPNRGGTGELFF. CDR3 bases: TGTGCCAGCAGTCCGAACAGGGGAGGCACCGGGGAGCTGTTTTTT.